The 6 T cell receptor beta chains presented below share a single source sample, sequenced in a study of cytomegalovirus exposure and HLA in healthy donors. Primers included in the PCR were 60 Vbeta and 13 Jbeta primers. Clones were read by immunoSEQ multiplex PCR, and TCRdb kept only the in-frame ones, dropping some. The sample yields 150,000 to 250,000 clones, roughly 79% seen once. Input material: PBMCs. These receptors originate from a man aged 25-45 years in good health and CMV-seronegative.

V and J are TRBV28 and TRBJ2-2; the match to TRBD1 covers 8 bases. Germline assignment: CDR1 MDHEN and CDR2 SYDVKM. The CDR3 is 15 amino acids. Germline trimming cut 6 bases from V and 4 bases from J; bases unmatched to any gene: 7. The CDR3 spells CASRSGDRSTGELFF. DNA of the CDR3: TGTGCCAGCAGGAGTGGGGACAGGTCCACCGGGGAGCTGTTTTTT.

The chain has TRBV19 and TRBJ2-1; 7 bases align to TRBD2. This CDR3 is built from 13 residues. Germline V gene data show CDR1 as LNHDA and CDR2 as SQIVND (reference sequence). With 6 bases clipped from V and 7 bases from J, the junction kept 6 bases outside the gene matches. The CDR3 bases are TGTGCCAGTAGCAACGGGAGGATTAATGAGCAGTTCTTC. Protein: CASSNGRINEQFF.

In its sample, this clone was seen a few times. The J gene is TRBJ1-1, the V gene TRBV28, with D tentatively TRBD1 (6 bases). The V end lost 5 bases, the J end lost 6 bases, and 19 bases lay between the germline ends. Germline values: CDR1 MDHEN, CDR2 SYDVKM. The CDR3 has 15 amino acids. This chain's CDR3 is CASSPSTGTLAEAFF. The CDR3 bases are TGTGCCAGCAGTCCCAGTACCGGGACATTGGCTGAAGCTTTCTTT.

This chain connects TRBV5-1 to TRBJ2-3; D is possibly TRBD2 (5 bases). This CDR3 is built from 16 residues. Trimming shortened V by 1 base and J by 3 bases, and 15 bases separated the two germline ends. Germline V gene lookup returns CDR1 SGHRS and CDR2 YFSETQ. The CDR3 DNA reads TGCGCCAGCAGCTTGTCACGGAGGCTAGGTACAGATACGCAGTATTTT. Its translation: CASSLSRRLGTDTQYF.

This clone was found a few times. CDR3 sequence: CASSYLTGTTEAFF. CDR3 DNA: TGTGCCAGCAGTTATTTGACAGGGACCACTGAAGCTTTCTTT. The chain combines TRBV6-6 with TRBJ1-1, with TRBD1 matching over 7 bases. Germline V gene data show CDR1 as MNHNY and CDR2 as SVGAGI (reference sequence). Unmatched junction bases numbered 5, after V lost 3 bases and J lost 4 bases. The CDR3 has 14 residues.

The V and J genes are TRBV5-1 and TRBJ2-1, with 9 positions matching TRBD2. Germline CDR1 SGHRS, CDR2 YFSETQ. With 0 bases clipped from V and 7 bases from J, the junction kept 2 bases outside the gene matches. This CDR3 spans 14 amino acids. The CDR3 nucleotides read TGCGCCAGCAGCTTGGTCACTAGCGGGAATGAGCAGTTCTTC. It codes for CASSLVTSGNEQFF.